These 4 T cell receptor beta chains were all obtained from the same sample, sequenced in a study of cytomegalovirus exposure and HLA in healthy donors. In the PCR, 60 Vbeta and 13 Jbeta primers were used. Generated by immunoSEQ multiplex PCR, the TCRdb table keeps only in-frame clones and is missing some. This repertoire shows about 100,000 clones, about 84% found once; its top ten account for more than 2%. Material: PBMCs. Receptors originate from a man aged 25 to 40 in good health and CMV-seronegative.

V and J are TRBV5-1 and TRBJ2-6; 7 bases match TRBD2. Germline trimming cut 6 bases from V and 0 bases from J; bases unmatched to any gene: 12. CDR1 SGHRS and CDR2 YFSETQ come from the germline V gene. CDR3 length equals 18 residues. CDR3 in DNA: TGCGCCAGCACCGAACGACCAGCGGGACCCTCTGGGGCCAACGTCCTGACTTTC. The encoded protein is CASTERPAGPSGANVLTF.

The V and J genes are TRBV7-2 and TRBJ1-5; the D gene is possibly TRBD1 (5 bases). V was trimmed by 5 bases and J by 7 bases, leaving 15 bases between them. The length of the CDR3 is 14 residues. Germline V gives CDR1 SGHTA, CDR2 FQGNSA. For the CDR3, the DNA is TGTGCCAGCAGCCTAGTACCCCGGGGGCAGCCCCAGCATTTT. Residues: CASSLVPRGQPQHF.

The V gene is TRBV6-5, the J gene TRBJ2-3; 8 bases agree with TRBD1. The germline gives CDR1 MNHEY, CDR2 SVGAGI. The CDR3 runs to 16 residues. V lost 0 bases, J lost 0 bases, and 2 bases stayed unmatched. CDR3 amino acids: CASSYSTGVSTDTQYF. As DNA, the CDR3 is TGTGCCAGCAGTTACTCGACAGGGGTTAGCACAGATACGCAGTATTTT.

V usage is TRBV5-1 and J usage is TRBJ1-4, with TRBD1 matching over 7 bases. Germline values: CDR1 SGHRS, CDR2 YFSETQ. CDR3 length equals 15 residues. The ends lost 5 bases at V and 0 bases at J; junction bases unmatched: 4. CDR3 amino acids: CASSNDRATNEKLFF. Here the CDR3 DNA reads TGCGCCAGCAGTAATGACAGGGCAACTAATGAAAAACTGTTTTTT. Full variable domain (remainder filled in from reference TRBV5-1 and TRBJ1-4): KAGVTQTPRYLIKTRGQQVTLSCSPISGHRSVSWYQQTPGQGLQFLFEYFSETQRNKGNFPGRFSGRQFSNSRSEMNVSTLELGDSALYLCASSNDRATNEKLFFGSGTQLSVL.